This TCR beta chain was observed in a study of T cell repertoires in cytomegalovirus infection. From the reads, TCRdb called clonotypes with MiXCR, one entry per CDR3 protein. Of hundreds of thousands of distinct CDR3 sequences in the sample, roughly 26% were seen once. Per germline, CDR1 SGHDN and CDR2 FVKESK. The CDR3 runs to 14 residues. V dropped 2 bases and J dropped 9; count of bases not matched to a gene: 5. Findings and limits, study-wide: HLA-C-restricted CMV clonotypes gave the most frequent clonotype in two of eight donors.

On this clonotype itself: Antigen: not known.

The source material was CD8+ T cells from PBMCs. The V gene is TRBV14, the J gene TRBJ2-4; TRBD1 aligns across 9 bases. The receptor was isolated from a human donor in good health (CMV status not recorded). Some clones in this sample may be carry-over from other donors' samples. The CDR3 DNA is TGTGCCAGCAGCCAAATAGGACAGGGGCCCATTCAGTACTTC. Its translation is CASSQIGQGPIQYF.